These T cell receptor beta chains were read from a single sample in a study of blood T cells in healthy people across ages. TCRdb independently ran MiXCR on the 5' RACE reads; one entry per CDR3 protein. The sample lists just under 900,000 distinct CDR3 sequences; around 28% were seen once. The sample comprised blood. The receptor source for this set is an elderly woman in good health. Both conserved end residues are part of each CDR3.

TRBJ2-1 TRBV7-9 CASSPRGSLDEQFF
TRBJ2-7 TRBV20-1 CSARPQGNEQYF
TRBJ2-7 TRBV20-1 CSARTSGGRYEQYF
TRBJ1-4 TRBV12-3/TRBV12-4 CASSLTGWGEKLFF
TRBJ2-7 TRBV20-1 CSAGEASATGKQQYF
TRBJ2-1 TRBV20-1 CSARVATLITNEQFF
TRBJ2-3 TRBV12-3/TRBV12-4 CASGVIGDTQYF
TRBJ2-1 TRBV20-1 CSARGTSVNEQFF
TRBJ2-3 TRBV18 CASSPGPASTDTQYF
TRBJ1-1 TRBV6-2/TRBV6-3 CASNRRDLNTEAFF
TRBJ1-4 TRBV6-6 CASTRQGAREKLFF
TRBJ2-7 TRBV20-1 CSARDWGTGGREQYF
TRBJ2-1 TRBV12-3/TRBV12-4 CASSFREYNEQFF
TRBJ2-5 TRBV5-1 CASSVQGVREAQYF
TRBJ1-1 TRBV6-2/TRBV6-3 CASTGQGRMNTEAFF
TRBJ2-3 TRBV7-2 CASSLGNSGGVRYTQYF
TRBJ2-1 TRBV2 CASSSGQGADNEQFF
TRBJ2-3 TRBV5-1 CASSLLAGLIDTQYF
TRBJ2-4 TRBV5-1 CASSAQPTSGGVTNIQYF
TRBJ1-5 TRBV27 CASSMAGNQPQHF
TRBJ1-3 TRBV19 CASSTASGFSGNTIYF
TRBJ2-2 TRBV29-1 CSVSRTTAGELFF
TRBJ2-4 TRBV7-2 CASSLGGTGSLGVQYF
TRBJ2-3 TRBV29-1 CSVLTGGALRDTQYF
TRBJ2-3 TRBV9 CASSGGPLAGAMMDTQYF
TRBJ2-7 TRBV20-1 CSARADAYEQYF
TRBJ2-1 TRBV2 CASGSSGMYNEQFF
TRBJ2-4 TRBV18 CASSPPSVAKNIQYF
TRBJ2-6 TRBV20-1 CSARGNLLAGLTGANVLTF
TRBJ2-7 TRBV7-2 CASSLGRGLYEQYF
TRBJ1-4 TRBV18 CASSPGGADEKLFF
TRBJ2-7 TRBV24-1 CATSGQGAYEQYF
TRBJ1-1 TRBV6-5 CASSARGRSNTEAFF
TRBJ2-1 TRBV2 CASSDPRGTLGTSSYNEQFF
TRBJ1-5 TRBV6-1 CASSRTRTGGTVQPQHF
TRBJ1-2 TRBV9 CASSPTLGTANYGYTF
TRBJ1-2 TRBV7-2 CASSLGWIAGGYGYTF
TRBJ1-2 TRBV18 CASSTLDRAGDGYTF
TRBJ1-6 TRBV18 CASSPDSISPLHF
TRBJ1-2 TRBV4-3 CASSQGTGTGNYGYTF
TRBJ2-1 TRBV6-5 CASSYSARGLIFF
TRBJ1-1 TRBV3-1 CASREQGGVTEAFF
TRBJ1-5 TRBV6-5 CASSKSMGVGSNQPQHF
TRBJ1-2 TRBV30 CAWSVRGRPYGYTF
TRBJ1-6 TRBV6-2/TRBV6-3 CASSYRRGQVPNSPLHF
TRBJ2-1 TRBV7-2 CASSLALGGDNEQFF
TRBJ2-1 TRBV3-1 CASSPTGGYNEQFF
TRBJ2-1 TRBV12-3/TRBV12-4 CATTTATSYNEQFF
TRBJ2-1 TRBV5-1 CASRKTGTGENEQFF
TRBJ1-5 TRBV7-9 CARSPGTGGSNQPQHF
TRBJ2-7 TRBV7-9 CASTHRGTPYEQYF
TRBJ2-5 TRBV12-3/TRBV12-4 CASSFLQGTQETQYF
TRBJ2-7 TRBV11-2 CASSRGRVYEQYF
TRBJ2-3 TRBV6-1 CATRGERGGDTQYF
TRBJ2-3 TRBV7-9 CASSLGRGEIADTQYF
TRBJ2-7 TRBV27 CAGSLRGSYEQYF
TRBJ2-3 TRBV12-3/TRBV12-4 CASSLSGGSADTEYF
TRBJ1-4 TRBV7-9 CASSREGLANEKLFF